These 24 T cell receptor beta chains share one sample of origin, sequenced in a study of CD8+CD57+ T cells in acquired aplastic anemia. The study profiled TCR beta VDJ and CDR3 using genomic DNA as template. TCRdb re-called the reads through MiXCR, storing one row per CDR3 protein. The sample contains 250,000 to 350,000 distinct CDR3 sequences, roughly three fifths of which appear only once. The sequencing input was sorted CD4+, CD8+, or CD8+CD57+ T cells (not recorded which) from PBMCs. Receptors were obtained from a human donor with severe aplastic anemia or a healthy control (not recorded which).

This clonotype was picked up one time. The gene calls are TRBV10-3 and TRBJ2-7; no clear D. The germline V and J ends were trimmed by 3 bases and 5 bases, with 8 bases remaining between them. The CDR3 sequence is 12 residues long. Germline CDR1 ENHRY, CDR2 SYGVKD. In DNA form, the CDR3 reads TGTGCCATCAGTGATAGTACAGACGAGCAGTACTTC. Encoded protein: CAISDSTDEQYF.

The chain uses TRBV29-1 and TRBJ2-7, with D possibly TRBD2 on 5 matching bases. Germline-derived CDR1 and CDR2 are SQVTM and ANQGSEA. The CDR3 runs to 14 residues. V gave up 1 base and J gave up 4 bases, with 14 bases separating them. The CDR3 DNA is TGCAGCGTTGAAGGTCGAGGACTTGGATACGAGCAGTACTTC. It translates to CSVEGRGLGYEQYF.

This clonotype came up a few times. This sequence joins TRBV20-1 and TRBJ1-1, with 11 bases fitting TRBD1. CDR3 size: 13 residues. V was pared by 6 bases and J by 4 bases, with 4 bases of the junction left unmatched. From germline, CDR1 is DFQATT and CDR2 SNEGSKA (reference sequence). The CDR3 reads CSAGGQGVTEAFF. The CDR3 DNA reads TGCAGTGCGGGGGGACAGGGGGTCACTGAAGCTTTCTTT.

In this sample, this clonotype turned up a few times. The genes are TRBV20-1 and TRBJ2-7; D remains unclear. Germline-derived CDR1 and CDR2 are DFQATT and SNEGSKA (reference sequence). The CDR3 spans 11 residues. The V end lost 0 bases, the J end lost 5 bases, and 5 bases lay between the germline ends. In DNA, the CDR3 is TGCAGTGCTAGAGATGCCCACGAGCAGTACTTC. Protein: CSARDAHEQYF.

This clonotype was detected many times. The V and J genes are TRBV7-3 and TRBJ1-2; tentatively, D is TRBD1 (6 bases). Germline-derived CDR1 and CDR2 are SGHTA and FQGTGA. This CDR3 is 13 amino acids long. The V end lost 1 base, the J end lost 6 bases, and 9 bases lay between the germline ends. The CDR3 sequence: CASSLMAGDGYTF. The CDR3 region has the DNA TGTGCCAGCAGCTTAATGGCAGGGGATGGCTACACCTTC.

This clonotype was found a few times. Germline is not matched at one junction end, which may reflect a read error. The J gene is TRBJ1-2, the V gene TRBV10-3; tentative D call: TRBD1 (5 bases). CDR3 size: 13 residues. From germline, CDR1 is ENHRY and CDR2 SYGVKD. CDR3 sequence: CAINGGDGYGYTF. The DNA for the CDR3 is TGTGCCATCAATGGGGGTGATGGCTATGGTTACACCTTC.

The genes are TRBV6-1 and TRBJ1-1; TRBD1 matches 8 bases. Trimming at V came to 10 bases and at J to 1 base, leaving 5 bases not matched to a gene. Germline values: CDR1 MNHNS, CDR2 SASEGT. The CDR3 totals 13 residues. CDR3 in DNA: TGTGCCACGTCAGGGGGCTCGAACACTGAAGCTTTCTTT. Protein sequence: CATSGGSNTEAFF.

This rearrangement joins TRBV20-1 to TRBJ1-1, with D perhaps matching TRBD1 (6 bases). This CDR3 contains 15 residues. The V end was cut by 1 base, the J end by 1 base, with 13 bases between. CDR1 and CDR2 (germline): DFQATT, SNEGSKA (reference sequence). The CDR3 nucleotides are TGCAGTGCTAGAGTGGAGGGCAGGGGGAACACTGAAGCTTTCTTT. This sequence encodes CSARVEGRGNTEAFF.

The V gene is TRBV7-2, the J gene TRBJ1-6; tentative D call: TRBD1 (5 bases). The V end was cut by 5 bases, the J end by 7 bases, with 15 bases between. This CDR3 comprises 15 residues. The germline CDR1 and CDR2 sequences are SGHTA and FQGNSA. DNA for the CDR3: TGTGCCAGCAGCCCTAGGGCAGGGTACAATTCACCCCTCCACTTT. Protein product: CASSPRAGYNSPLHF.

This clonotype was counted ten times or more. The chain employs TRBV5-8 and TRBJ1-4; D is possibly TRBD1 (6 bases). The V gene's germline CDR1 is SGHTS and CDR2 YDEGEE. V lost 2 bases and J 3 bases, leaving 11 bases between the germline ends. The length of the CDR3 is 15 residues. The CDR3 DNA sequence: TGTGCCAGCAGCTTTGGGGGGGCTGCTAATGAAAAACTGTTTTTT. Translated: CASSFGGAANEKLFF. The whole variable domain, filled in from reference TRBV5-8 and TRBJ1-4, reads EAGVTQSPTHLIKTRGQQATLRCSPISGHTSVYWYQQALGLGLQFLLWYDEGEERNRGNFPPRFSGRQFPNYSSELNVNALELEDSALYLCASSFGGAANEKLFFGSGTQLSVL.

The chain uses TRBV24-1 and TRBJ1-5; D unresolved. The CDR3 consists of 15 residues. V lost 0 bases, J lost 0 bases, and 5 bases lay in between. Germline values: CDR1 KGHDR, CDR2 SFDVKD. DNA of the CDR3: TGTGCCACCAGTGATTTGCGGACTAGCAATCAGCCCCAGCATTTT. Its protein is CATSDLRTSNQPQHF.

The chain recombines TRBV5-8 with TRBJ1-2, with 8 bases matching TRBD1. This CDR3 region has 18 residues. V lost 2 bases, J lost 8 bases, and 20 bases stayed unmatched. Germline V gives CDR1 SGHTS, CDR2 YDEGEE. Here the CDR3 reads CASSFRSPGGERVRGYTF. The CDR3 nucleotides are TGTGCCAGCAGCTTTCGTTCTCCAGGGGGCGAGCGAGTTCGGGGCTACACCTTC.

This chain connects TRBV7-9 to TRBJ1-4; D is undetermined. The CDR3 runs 14 residues. Germline values: CDR1 SEHNR, CDR2 FQNEAQ (reference sequence). V was trimmed by 3 bases and J by 3 bases, leaving 8 bases between them. The CDR3 loop is CASSFGRPNEKLFF. The DNA for the CDR3 is TGTGCCAGCAGCTTTGGGAGGCCTAATGAAAAACTGTTTTTT.

This clonotype was picked up many times. The CDR3 DNA reads TGCAGTGCTAGAGACGCCCTAGCGGGGGCCTACAATGAGCAGTTCTTC. Encoded protein: CSARDALAGAYNEQFF. The genes are TRBV20-1 and TRBJ2-1; 10 bases align to TRBD2. This CDR3 region has 16 residues. Per the germline V gene, CDR1 is DFQATT and CDR2 is SNEGSKA (reference sequence). V lost 0 bases to trimming and J lost 2 bases; unmatched junction nucleotides: 4.

The chain links TRBV2 to TRBJ1-2; 12 bases line up with TRBD1. The CDR3 has 15 residues. Trimming removed 5 bases from V and 6 bases from J; junction bases left unmatched: 7. Germline CDR1 SNHLY, CDR2 FYNNEI. CDR3: CASSPAGTGGNGYTF. DNA of the CDR3: TGTGCCAGCAGTCCTGCCGGGACAGGGGGCAATGGCTACACCTTC.

The rearrangement joins TRBV20-1 to TRBJ1-3, with 7 bases aligning to TRBD1. This CDR3 contains 14 residues. V shed 3 bases, J shed 2 bases, and the junction held 4 bases outside the gene matches. Germline V CDR1 and CDR2: DFQATT, SNEGSKA (reference sequence). CDR3 region: CSARTGTAGNTIYF. CDR3 DNA sequence: TGCAGTGCTAGGACAGGGACTGCTGGAAACACCATATATTTT.

This clonotype has a count of ten or more. The chain combines TRBV7-9 with TRBJ2-3; tentatively, D is TRBD1 (5 bases). Trimming removed 0 bases from V and 2 bases from J, with 15 bases in between. Germline-derived CDR1 and CDR2 are SEHNR and FQNEAQ (reference sequence). The CDR3 is 17 residues long. CDR3 residues: CASSLASWQGYTDTQYF. As DNA, the CDR3 is TGTGCCAGCAGCTTAGCGAGTTGGCAGGGTTACACAGATACGCAGTATTTT.

The rearrangement links TRBV7-2 to TRBJ2-7, with 9 positions matching TRBD2. Unmatched junction bases numbered 12, after V lost 5 bases and J lost 7 bases. The CDR3 extends over 15 amino acids. CDR1 and CDR2 from the germline V gene are SGHTA and FQGNSA. The CDR3 region is CASSRLADGEGEQYF. The CDR3 nucleotides are TGTGCCAGCAGCCGACTAGCGGACGGAGAAGGGGAGCAGTACTTC.

This chain connects TRBV20-1 to TRBJ2-1, with TRBD2 identical over 12 bases. Germline CDR1 and CDR2: DFQATT and SNEGSKA (reference sequence). J gave up 4 bases and V 4 bases, and 8 bases lay outside the gene matches. CDR3 length equals 16 residues. The DNA for the CDR3 is TGCAGTGCTAACCCTAGCGGGGGGGCCGGGTACAATGAGCAGTTCTTC. Translation: CSANPSGGAGYNEQFF.

This chain links TRBV20-1 with TRBJ1-2; D not certain. There are 13 residues in the CDR3. With 6 bases removed from V and 2 bases from J, the gap between germline ends came to 13 bases. From germline, CDR1 is DFQATT and CDR2 SNEGSKA (reference sequence). Written as DNA, the CDR3 is TGCAGTGCACCGCTTCTGCCCAACTATGGCTACACCTTC. Amino acids: CSAPLLPNYGYTF.

This rearrangement joins TRBV19 to TRBJ1-3; D is uncertain. CDR1 and CDR2 (germline): LNHDA, SQIVND (reference sequence). V was pared by 1 base and J by 0 bases, with 7 bases between. The CDR3 loop spans 15 amino acids. CDR3 sequence reads: CASSIGQNSGNTIYF. DNA of the CDR3: TGTGCCAGTAGTATAGGACAAAACTCTGGAAACACCATATATTTT.

This clonotype was detected many times. One end of the junction does not line up with germline, which may come from a read error. The V call is TRBV24-1, the J call TRBJ2-6, with D perhaps matching TRBD2 (6 bases). This CDR3 spans 17 amino acids. Germline lookup yields CDR1 KGHDR and CDR2 SFDVKD. The CDR3 spells CATHRDSTISGANVLAF. CDR3 DNA: TGTGCCACGCACCGGGACTCCACTATCTCTGGGGCCAACGTCCTGGCTTTC.

The J gene is TRBJ2-7, the V gene TRBV24-1; TRBD1 aligns across 8 bases. The CDR3 runs 15 residues. Germline CDR1 KGHDR, CDR2 SFDVKD. The V gene end was trimmed by 4 bases and the J gene end by 3 bases; junction bases not matched to a gene: 7. CDR3 in DNA: TGTGCCACCAGTGACTCCCAGGGGGCCGTCTACGAGCAGTACTTC. Protein sequence: CATSDSQGAVYEQYF.

The chain carries TRBV19 and TRBJ1-5, with D possibly TRBD1 on 5 matching bases. Germline assignment: CDR1 LNHDA and CDR2 SQIVND (reference sequence). The ends were cut back, 2 bases at V and 1 base at J, with 12 bases in the middle. The CDR3 totals 16 residues. CDR3 region: CASSIMQGLSNQPQHF. CDR3 coding DNA: TGTGCCAGTAGTATAATGCAGGGATTGAGCAATCAGCCCCAGCATTTT.